Below, 8 T cell receptor beta chains from the same sample are listed, as sequenced in a study of early T cells in non-severe SARS-CoV-2 infection. TCRdb processed the 5' RACE reads anew with MiXCR; each CDR3 protein has one entry. Of tens of thousands of distinct CDR3 sequences in the sample, roughly 6.2% were seen once. Material for sequencing was whole blood. These receptors were obtained from an adult who was a healthcare worker with PCR-confirmed SARS-CoV-2 infection or an uninfected control (not recorded which).

V usage is TRBV5-1 and J usage is TRBJ2-7, with TRBD1 identical over 10 bases. Germline lookup yields CDR1 SGHRS and CDR2 YFSETQ. This CDR3 contains 14 residues. With 4 bases clipped from V and 7 bases from J, the junction kept 8 bases outside the gene matches. CDR3 in amino acids: CASSIGTGAREQYF. The CDR3 region has the DNA TGCGCCAGCAGCATCGGGACAGGGGCCCGTGAGCAGTACTTC.

Ten or more counts support this clonotype. The chain recombines TRBV7-8 with TRBJ1-4; TRBD1 might be the D (6 bases). The V gene lost 3 bases and the J gene lost 3 bases, with 11 bases spanning the gap. This CDR3 has 15 amino acids. The V gene's germline CDR1 is SGHVS and CDR2 FQNEAQ. The CDR3 is CASSFRGPANEKLFF. DNA of the CDR3: TGTGCCAGCAGCTTCCGGGGGCCGGCTAATGAAAAACTGTTTTTT.

This clonotype was seen ten or more times. The chain has TRBV10-3 and TRBJ1-1; TRBD1 is a possible D gene (5 bases). V lost 0 bases, J lost 8 bases, and 13 bases lay in between. CDR1 ENHRY and CDR2 SYGVKD come from the germline V gene. The CDR3 extends over 14 amino acids. The CDR3 region is CAISESFSGSEAFF. The CDR3 DNA reads TGTGCCATCAGTGAGTCATTTTCAGGGTCGGAAGCTTTCTTT.

This clonotype was detected ten times or more. The V and J genes are TRBV10-3 and TRBJ1-1; D is unclear. V shed 4 bases and J shed 1 base, with 4 bases lying between them. The CDR3 has 12 amino acids. CDR1 is ENHRY and CDR2 is SYGVKD in the germline V gene. The CDR3 DNA sequence: TGTGCCATCAGTGGTAAGAACACTGAAGCTTTCTTT. Translating it yields CAISGKNTEAFF.

V usage is TRBV4-1 and J usage is TRBJ1-5; D is ambiguous. The V end was cut by 1 base, the J end by 0 bases, with 16 bases between. The length of the CDR3 is 18 residues. Germline CDR1 is MGHRA and CDR2 is YSYEKL. Here the CDR3 reads CASSQVALPLNSNQPQHF. The CDR3 DNA sequence: TGCGCCAGCAGCCAAGTAGCCCTACCATTAAATAGCAATCAGCCCCAGCATTTT.

This clonotype was observed at least ten times. The J gene is TRBJ2-3, the V gene TRBV2, with 11 bases identical to TRBD1. This CDR3 region has 13 residues. The germline gives CDR1 SNHLY, CDR2 FYNNEI. After removal of 9 bases from V and 3 bases from J, the junction contained 2 bases not matched to a gene. The CDR3 DNA reads TGTGCCAGTGGGACAGGGGGGACAGATACGCAGTATTTT. It translates to CASGTGGTDTQYF.

Here the CDR3 DNA reads TGTGCCAGCAGCTTATACAGCACCGGGGAGCTGTTTTTT. Its translation is CASSLYSTGELFF. The V and J genes are TRBV11-2 and TRBJ2-2, with D uncertain. Trimming left V 2 bases short and J 4 bases short, with 5 bases between. The CDR3 runs 13 residues. Per the germline V gene, CDR1 is SGHAT and CDR2 is FQNNGV.

The V gene is TRBV11-2, the J gene TRBJ1-1, with TRBD1 matching 8 bases. The CDR3 is made up of 16 amino acids. CDR1 is SGHAT and CDR2 is FQNNGV in the germline V gene. The V gene end was trimmed by 4 bases and the J gene end by 0 bases; junction bases not matched to a gene: 7. For the CDR3, the DNA is TGTGCCAGCAGCTCATCAGGGGGCCAGGTGAACACTGAAGCTTTCTTT. Protein sequence: CASSSSGGQVNTEAFF.